The rows below give T cell receptor beta chains drawn from one sample of a study of spatial heterogeneity in lung cancer. TCRdb processed the 5' RACE reads anew with MiXCR; each CDR3 protein has one entry. The table shows 960 or so distinct CDR3 sequences, with about 4% occurring only once. Material: lung tumor tissue, obtained at surgery. Receptors originate from a male donor with early-stage non-small cell lung cancer. Both conserved end residues are part of each CDR3. The order of the fields is D gene, V gene, J gene, clone size, CDR3 DNA, CDR3 protein. The D gene is left open where the match is weak. The listing skips clone size in some rows; elsewhere it reads once, few, many or a size class.

-	TRBV7-6	TRBJ2-5	large	TGTGCCAGCAGCTTAGGTCCCAGCCAAGAGACCCAGTACTTC	CASSLGPSQETQYF
-	TRBV29-1	TRBJ2-3	large	TGCAGCGTTGAACAAATCACAGATACGCAGTATTTT	CSVEQITDTQYF
-	TRBV7-2	TRBJ1-2	medium-sized	TGTGCCAGCAGCTTAGCGAAGGGGAACTATGGCTACACCTTC	CASSLAKGNYGYTF
-	TRBV20-1	TRBJ1-5	many	TGCAGTGCTAGTGAGGCGGTGAGGGTGGATCAGCCCCAGCATTTT	CSASEAVRVDQPQHF
TRBD1	TRBV5-1	TRBJ1-1	many	TGCGCCAGCAGCTTGGCTAAGGGACAGGGGACGGGGAACACTGAAGCTTTCTTT	CASSLAKGQGTGNTEAFF
-	TRBV6-5	TRBJ2-7	medium-sized	TGTGCCAGCACCCGGGGCAAGGGGATGACTACCTACGAGCAGTACTTC	CASTRGKGMTTYEQYF
-	TRBV4-3	TRBJ2-1	large	TGCGCCAGCAGCCAAGATGCCGGGACGGGGACCTACAATGAGCAGTTCTTC	CASSQDAGTGTYNEQFF
-	TRBV7-8	TRBJ1-5	medium-sized	TGTGCCAGCAGCTTGGAACGGCACAGGGTGGTTCAGCCCCAGCATTTT	CASSLERHRVVQPQHF
-	TRBV4-1	TRBJ1-1	many	TGCGCCAGCAGCCAACATAGGGGGAACACTGAAGCTTTCTTT	CASSQHRGNTEAFF
-	TRBV3-1	TRBJ1-6	medium-sized	TGTGCCAGCAGCCAAGATAGGATGGAAGTTCGCTCACCCCTCCACTTT	CASSQDRMEVRSPLHF
-	TRBV13	TRBJ2-1	medium-sized	TGTGCCAGCAGCTTATATAGGGAGCAGCAGTTCTTC	CASSLYREQQFF
TRBD2	TRBV5-1	TRBJ2-3	medium-sized	TGCGCCAGCAGCGAGGGACTAGCGGGAGGAGATACGCAGTATTTT	CASSEGLAGGDTQYF
-	TRBV7-2	TRBJ2-1	medium-sized	TGTGCCAGCAGCTCGACCGTAATTAAACGCGGTGAGCAGTTCTTC	CASSSTVIKRGEQFF
-	TRBV5-1	TRBJ1-1	medium-sized	TGCGCCAGCAGGGAGTATACTGAAGCTTTCTTT	CASREYTEAFF
-	TRBV7-9	TRBJ1-5	medium-sized	TGTGCCAGCAGCGTAAAGGGGAATCAGCCCCAGCATTTT	CASSVKGNQPQHF
-	TRBV11-1	TRBJ2-2	large	TGTGCCAGCACCCTTTCTTTTGGCACCGGGGAGCTGTTTTTT	CASTLSFGTGELFF
-	TRBV4-3	TRBJ2-7	medium-sized	TGCGCCAGCAGCCAAGATAGGTTTTTCGCTGTCTACGAGCAGTACTTC	CASSQDRFFAVYEQYF
-	TRBV29-1	TRBJ2-2	medium-sized	TGCAGCGTCGGAACAGAAACCGGGGAGCTGTTTTTT	CSVGTETGELFF
-	TRBV7-2	TRBJ2-3	large	TGTGCCAGCAGCTTAGAAGGTGGAGCGGTGCCAGATACGCAGTATTTT	CASSLEGGAVPDTQYF
TRBD2	TRBV24-1	TRBJ2-5	medium-sized	TGTGCCACCAGTGCGGGGGGAGGAGTAGAGACCCAGTACTTC	CATSAGGGVETQYF
TRBD1	TRBV7-9	TRBJ1-2	medium-sized	TGTGCCAGCAGCCAACCGGGACAGGGTTATGGCTACACCTTC	CASSQPGQGYGYTF
TRBD2	TRBV6-2/TRBV6-3	TRBJ2-3	large	TGTGCCAGCATCGCGGGACTAGCGGGCGTGTACACAGATACGCAGTATTTT	CASIAGLAGVYTDTQYF
TRBD1	TRBV7-9	TRBJ1-5	medium-sized	TGTGCCAGCAGCTCGAGGACAGGTCGGGATCAGCCCCAGCATTTT	CASSSRTGRDQPQHF
-	TRBV7-2	TRBJ2-3	medium-sized	TGTGCCAGCAGCTTAGGACAGGGAGGGTTGGATACGCAGTATTTT	CASSLGQGGLDTQYF
-	TRBV3-1	TRBJ1-3	-	TGTGCCAGCAGTTCCGGGGGCTCTGGAAACACCATATATTTT	CASSSGGSGNTIYF
TRBD1	TRBV20-1	TRBJ2-1	medium-sized	TGCAGTGCTTCCGGGACAGGCTCCTACAATGAGCAGTTCTTC	CSASGTGSYNEQFF
-	TRBV11-3	TRBJ2-3	medium-sized	TGTGCCAGCAGCCAAGGAGGGATTATATCAGATACGCAGTATTTT	CASSQGGIISDTQYF
-	TRBV4-3	TRBJ1-6	medium-sized	TGCGCCAGCAGCCAAGAGACCAGGGTTTCAACGGCACTCCACTTT	CASSQETRVSTALHF